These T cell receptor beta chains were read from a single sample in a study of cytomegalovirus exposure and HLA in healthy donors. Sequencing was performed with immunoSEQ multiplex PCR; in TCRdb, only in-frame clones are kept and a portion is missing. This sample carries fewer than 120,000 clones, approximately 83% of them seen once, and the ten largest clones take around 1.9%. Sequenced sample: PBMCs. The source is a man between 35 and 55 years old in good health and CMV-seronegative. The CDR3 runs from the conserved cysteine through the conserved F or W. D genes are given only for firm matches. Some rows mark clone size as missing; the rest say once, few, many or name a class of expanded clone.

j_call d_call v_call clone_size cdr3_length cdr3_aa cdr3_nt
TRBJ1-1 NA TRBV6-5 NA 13 CASPFGSNTEAFF TGTGCCTCCCCGTTCGGGTCTAACACTGAAGCTTTCTTT
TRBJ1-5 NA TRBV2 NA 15 CASSEDPGGNQPQHF TGTGCCAGCAGTGAAGACCCAGGTGGAAATCAGCCCCAGCATTTT
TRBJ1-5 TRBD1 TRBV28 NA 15 CASSLGQGNNQPQHF TGTGCCAGCAGTTTGGGACAGGGGAACAATCAGCCCCAGCATTTT
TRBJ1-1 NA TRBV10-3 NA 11 CAISESGEAFF TGTGCCATCAGTGAATCAGGTGAAGCTTTCTTT
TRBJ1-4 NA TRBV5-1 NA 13 CASSLGQNEKLFF TGCGCCAGCAGCTTGGGACAGAATGAAAAACTGTTTTTT
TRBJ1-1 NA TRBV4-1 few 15 CASSQVDSLNTEAFF TGCGCCAGCAGCCAAGTGGACAGCTTGAACACTGAAGCTTTCTTT
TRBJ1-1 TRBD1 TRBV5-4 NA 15 CASSSRDRANTEAFF TGTGCCAGCAGCTCGAGAGACAGGGCTAACACTGAAGCTTTCTTT
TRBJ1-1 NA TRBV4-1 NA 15 CASSPRTLQNTEAFF TGCGCCAGCAGCCCCCGGACACTCCAGAACACTGAAGCTTTCTTT
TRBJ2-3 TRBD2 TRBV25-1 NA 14 CATSSGGLTDTQYF TGTGCCACGTCTAGCGGGGGGCTCACAGATACGCAGTATTTT
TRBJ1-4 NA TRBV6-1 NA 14 CASIGGGLGEKLFF TGTGCCAGCATAGGAGGAGGGTTGGGGGAAAAACTGTTTTTT
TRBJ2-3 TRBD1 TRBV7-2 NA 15 CASSFGQGAADTQYF TGTGCCAGCAGCTTCGGACAGGGGGCGGCAGATACGCAGTATTTT
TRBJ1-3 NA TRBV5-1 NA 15 CASSRDRPSGNTIYF TGCGCCAGCAGTCGAGACAGGCCCTCTGGAAACACCATATATTTT
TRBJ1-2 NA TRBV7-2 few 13 CASSNRDGEGYTF TGTGCCAGCAGCAACCGCGACGGGGAGGGCTACACCTTC
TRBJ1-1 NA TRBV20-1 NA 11 CSASSRGEAFF TGCAGTGCTTCCTCCCGGGGTGAAGCTTTCTTT
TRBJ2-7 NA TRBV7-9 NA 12 CASSLQGSEQYF TGTGCCAGCAGCTTACAGGGGAGCGAGCAGTACTTC
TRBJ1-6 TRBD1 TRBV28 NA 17 CASSLFGQGSYNSPLHF TGTGCCAGCAGTTTATTTGGACAGGGCTCCTATAATTCACCCCTCCACTTT
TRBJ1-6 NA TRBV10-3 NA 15 CAISDPQGGNSPLHF TGTGCCATCAGTGATCCCCAGGGTGGAAATTCACCCCTCCACTTT
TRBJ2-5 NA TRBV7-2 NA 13 CASSLAVQETQYF TGTGCCAGCAGCTTAGCCGTGCAAGAGACCCAGTACTTC
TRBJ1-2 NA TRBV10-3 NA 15 CAISLSQEGDYGYTF TGTGCCATCAGCCTATCACAGGAGGGCGACTATGGCTACACCTTC
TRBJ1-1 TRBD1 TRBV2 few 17 CASSGHRGRGGGAEAFF TGTGCCAGCAGTGGTCACAGGGGACGGGGGGGTGGCGCTGAAGCTTTCTTT
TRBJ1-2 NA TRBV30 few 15 CACPFDRSPNYGYTF TGTGCCTGCCCCTTCGACAGGAGCCCCAACTATGGCTACACCTTC
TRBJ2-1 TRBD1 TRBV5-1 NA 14 CASSLDGGGQALFF TGCGCCAGCAGCTTGGACGGAGGGGGACAGGCTCTGTTCTTC